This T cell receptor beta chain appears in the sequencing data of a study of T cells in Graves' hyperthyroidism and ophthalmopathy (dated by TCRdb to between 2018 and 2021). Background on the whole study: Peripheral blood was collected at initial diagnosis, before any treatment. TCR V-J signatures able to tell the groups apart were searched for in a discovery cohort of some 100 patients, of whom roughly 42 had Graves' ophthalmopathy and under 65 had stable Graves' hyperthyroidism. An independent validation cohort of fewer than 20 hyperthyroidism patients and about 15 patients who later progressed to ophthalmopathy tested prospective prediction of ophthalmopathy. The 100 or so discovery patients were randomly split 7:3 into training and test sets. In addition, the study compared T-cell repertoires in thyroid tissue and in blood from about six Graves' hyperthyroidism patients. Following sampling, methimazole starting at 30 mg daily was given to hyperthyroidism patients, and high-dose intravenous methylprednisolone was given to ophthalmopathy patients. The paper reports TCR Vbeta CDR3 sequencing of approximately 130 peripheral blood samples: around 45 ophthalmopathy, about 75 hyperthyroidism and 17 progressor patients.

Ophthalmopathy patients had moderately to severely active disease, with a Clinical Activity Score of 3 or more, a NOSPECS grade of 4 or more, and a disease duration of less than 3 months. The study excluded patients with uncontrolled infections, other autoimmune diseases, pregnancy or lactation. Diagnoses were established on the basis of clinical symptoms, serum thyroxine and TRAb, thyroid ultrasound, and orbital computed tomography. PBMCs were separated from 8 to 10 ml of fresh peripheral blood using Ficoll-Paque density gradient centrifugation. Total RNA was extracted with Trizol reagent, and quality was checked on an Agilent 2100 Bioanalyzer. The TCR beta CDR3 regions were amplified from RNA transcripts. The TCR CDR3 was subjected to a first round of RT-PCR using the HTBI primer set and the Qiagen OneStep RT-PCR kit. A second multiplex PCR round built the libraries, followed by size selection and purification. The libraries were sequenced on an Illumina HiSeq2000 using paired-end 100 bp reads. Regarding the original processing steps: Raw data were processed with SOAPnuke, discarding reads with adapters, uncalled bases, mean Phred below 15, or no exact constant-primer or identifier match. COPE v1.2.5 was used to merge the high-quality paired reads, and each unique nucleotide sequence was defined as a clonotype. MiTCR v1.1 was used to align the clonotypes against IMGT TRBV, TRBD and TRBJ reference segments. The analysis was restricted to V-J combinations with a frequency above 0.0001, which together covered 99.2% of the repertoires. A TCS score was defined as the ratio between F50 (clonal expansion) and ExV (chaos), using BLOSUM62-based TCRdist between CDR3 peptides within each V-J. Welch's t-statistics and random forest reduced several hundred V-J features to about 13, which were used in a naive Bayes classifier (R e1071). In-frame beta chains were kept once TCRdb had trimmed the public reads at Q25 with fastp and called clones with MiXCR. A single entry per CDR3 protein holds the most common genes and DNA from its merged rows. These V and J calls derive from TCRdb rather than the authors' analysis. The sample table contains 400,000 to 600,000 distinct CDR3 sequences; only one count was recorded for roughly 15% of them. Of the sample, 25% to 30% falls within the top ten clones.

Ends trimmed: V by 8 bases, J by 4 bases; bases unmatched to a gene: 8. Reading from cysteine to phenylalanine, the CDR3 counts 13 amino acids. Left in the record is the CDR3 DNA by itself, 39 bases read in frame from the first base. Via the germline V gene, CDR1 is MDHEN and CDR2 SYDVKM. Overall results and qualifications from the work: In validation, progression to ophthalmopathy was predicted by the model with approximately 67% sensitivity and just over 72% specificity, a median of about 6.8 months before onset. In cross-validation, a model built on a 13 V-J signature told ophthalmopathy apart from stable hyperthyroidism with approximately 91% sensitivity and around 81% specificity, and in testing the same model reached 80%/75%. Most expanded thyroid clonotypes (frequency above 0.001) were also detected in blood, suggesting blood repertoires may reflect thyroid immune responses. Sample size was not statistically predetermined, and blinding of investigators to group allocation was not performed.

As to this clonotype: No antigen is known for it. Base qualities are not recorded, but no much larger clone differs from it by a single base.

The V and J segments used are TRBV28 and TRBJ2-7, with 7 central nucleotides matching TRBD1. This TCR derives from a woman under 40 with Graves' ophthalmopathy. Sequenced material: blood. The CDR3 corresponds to CASAPGQSYEQYF. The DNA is TGTGCCAGCGCGCCGGGACAGAGTTACGAGCAGTACTTC.